This T cell receptor beta chain appears in the sequencing data of a study of blood T cell repertoires in COVID-19 (dated by TCRdb to 2020 to 2021). About the investigation overall: Collaborator samples came from the United States, Italy and Spain and covered acute and convalescent phases of COVID-19. The material from the prospective study consisted of cDNA or gDNA derived from T cells, B-cell-depleted T cells, or PBMCs. The dataset comprised deeply sampled blood TCRbeta repertoires from subjects exposed to, actively infected with, or recovered from COVID-19. A freely available public database, intended as a resource for researchers studying the immune response to SARS-CoV-2, is where the repertoires were released. The samples were drawn from two sources: the first 160 participants of the ongoing ImmuneRACE study, and 1,200 or so subjects contributed by 6 global collaborators. Nearly every sample came with metadata listing a de-identified subject ID, COVID-19 status, age in years and sex. Where available, HLA class I and class II types were taken from metadata supplied by the sample provider and were not determined by assay-based typing. General study outcomes and caveats: The quantity of clinical and demographic metadata differed by source and by participant and was supplied without curation.

One collaborating source in Seattle enrolled patients while the patients were actively infected and followed the patients over time throughout the course of disease. Each collaborating institution followed its own protocols to collect whole blood in K2EDTA tubes. For TCRbeta analysis, collaborators shipped samples in one of three forms: frozen whole blood, isolated PBMCs, or DNA extracted from either of those sample types. As concerns this clone: No cognate antigen has been identified for it. Base-call qualities are not available, and no considerably larger clone is one nucleotide away.

V and J are truncated by 9 bases and 7 bases respectively, leaving an intervening sequence of 5 bases. The germline V gene sets CDR1 to KGHDR and CDR2 to SFDVKD. Inclusive of the bounding cysteine and phenylalanine, the CDR3 is 10 residues long. Of all the DNA, just the CDR3 is kept, 30 bases in frame from base 1. TCRbeta CDR3 regions were amplified from genomic DNA by means of the immunoSEQ Assay, a bias-controlled multiplex PCR. For the original study's pipeline: The number of nucleated cells in each sample was estimated by amplification of reference gene primers within the assay. To quantify the absolute abundance of each unique TCRbeta CDR3 rearrangement, sequence reads were collapsed and filtered. Productive Simpson clonality was computed per sample as the square root of Simpson's diversity index over productive rearrangements. TCRdb took this table from immuneACCESS and kept in-frame rearrangements with V and J called. Such tables lack part of the clones; where checked against another copy, unresolved V genes explain under half of the gap, and the rest is unexplained. That table gives V, J and clone size, and the DNA gave D and trimming. Counted in this sample were about 300,000 clones; approximately 89% of them appeared once. Roughly 1.9% of the sample lies in the top ten.

The TCR was taken from a woman aged 30 to 39 with COVID-19, enrolled during active disease. The chain uses TRBV24-1 and TRBJ2-2, with a tentative D gene TRBD2 over 5 matching bases. Sequenced material: peripheral blood. This receptor carries the CDR3 CATRGGELFF. In nucleotide form, the sequence is TGTGCCACCCGGGGCGGGGAGCTGTTTTTT.